This record concerns one T cell receptor beta chain sequence. The antigen is not known. This entry belongs to a study of shared clonotypes between healthy human individuals. Study results and limitations: The represented genetic and exposure-history diversity was limited by the small number of donors. Clonotype sharing levels among donors were expected to vary with sequencing depth.

This CDR3 has 13 residues. Germline V gene sequence: CDR1 MNHEY, CDR2 SMNVEV (reference sequence). With 5 bases removed from V and 8 bases from J, the gap between germline ends came to 15 bases. Replicate sorted-subset PCRs were loaded with 150 to 250 ng DNA, 29,000 or so T cell genomes. TCRdb's table, derived via immunoSEQ multiplex PCR, lists solely in-frame clones and lacks some. The table shows under 600,000 clones, with roughly 98% occurring only once. It was CD45RO-negative cells, positively selected for CCR7, that made up naive CD8 cells, with terminally differentiated effector memory CD45RA+ cells excluded.

V usage is TRBV27 and J usage is TRBJ1-2; no clear D. The TCR sequence derives from a man under 40 in good health. The sample was naive CD8+ T cells sorted from blood. DNA of the CDR3: TGTGCCAGCAGTCCGTCAACTACAACGGGCTACACCTTC. This codes for CASSPSTTTGYTF.